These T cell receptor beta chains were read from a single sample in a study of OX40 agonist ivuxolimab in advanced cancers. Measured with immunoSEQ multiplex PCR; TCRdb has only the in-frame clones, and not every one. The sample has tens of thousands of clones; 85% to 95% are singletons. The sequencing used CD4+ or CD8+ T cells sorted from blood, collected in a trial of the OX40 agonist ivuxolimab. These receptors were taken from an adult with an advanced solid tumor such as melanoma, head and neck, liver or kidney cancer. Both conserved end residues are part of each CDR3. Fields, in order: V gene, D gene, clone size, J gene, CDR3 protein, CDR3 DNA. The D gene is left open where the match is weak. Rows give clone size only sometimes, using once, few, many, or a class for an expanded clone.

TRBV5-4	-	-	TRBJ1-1	CASSPNVNTEAFF	TGTGCCAGCAGCCCCAACGTGAACACTGAAGCTTTCTTT
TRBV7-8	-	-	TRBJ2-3	CASSLTGKGGTDTQYF	TGTGCCAGCAGCTTAACGGGGAAGGGGGGCACAGATACGCAGTATTTT
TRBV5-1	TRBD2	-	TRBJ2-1	CASSFPGLAGLNNEQFF	TGCGCCAGCAGCTTCCCGGGACTAGCGGGTTTGAACAATGAGCAGTTCTTC
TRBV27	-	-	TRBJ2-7	CASSLTGLSDEQYF	TGTGCCAGCAGTTTAACGGGCCTGAGCGACGAGCAGTACTTC
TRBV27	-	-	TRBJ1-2	CASSLGGDYGYTF	TGTGCCAGCAGTTTGGGGGGAGACTATGGCTACACCTTC
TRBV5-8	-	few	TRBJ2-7	CASSLIYTAYEQYF	TGTGCCAGCAGCTTGATCTATACAGCATACGAGCAGTACTTC
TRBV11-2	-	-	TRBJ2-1	CASEAFVGEQFF	TGTGCCAGCGAAGCTTTCGTGGGTGAGCAGTTCTTC
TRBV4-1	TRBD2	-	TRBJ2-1	CASSQTKMGGLAGGPSYNEQFF	TGCGCCAGCAGCCAGACGAAGATGGGGGGACTAGCGGGAGGACCTTCCTACAATGAGCAGTTCTTC
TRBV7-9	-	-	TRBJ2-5	CASSSPRETQYF	TGTGCCAGCAGCTCCCCTAGGGAGACCCAGTACTTC
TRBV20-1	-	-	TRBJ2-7	CSAPLREQYF	TGCAGTGCTCCGCTCCGCGAGCAGTACTTC
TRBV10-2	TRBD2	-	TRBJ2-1	CASSGVAGGNEQFF	TGCGCCAGCAGTGGGGTAGCGGGAGGAAATGAGCAGTTCTTC
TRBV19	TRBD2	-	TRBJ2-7	CASSMQLAGEFSYEQYF	TGTGCCAGTAGTATGCAATTAGCGGGAGAATTTTCCTACGAGCAGTACTTC
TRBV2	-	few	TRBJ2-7	CASSRRYEQYF	TGTGCCAGCAGTCGCAGATACGAGCAGTACTTC
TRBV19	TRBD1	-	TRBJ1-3	CASKPPGQPSSGNTIYF	TGTGCCAGTAAACCCCCGGGACAGCCAAGCTCTGGAAACACCATATATTTT
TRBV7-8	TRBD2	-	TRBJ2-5	CASSFRLAGVGKTQYF	TGTGCCAGCAGCTTCCGACTAGCGGGGGTCGGAAAGACCCAGTACTTC
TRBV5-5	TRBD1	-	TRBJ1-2	CASSLTGGITNYGYTF	TGTGCCAGCAGCTTGACAGGGGGGATTACTAACTATGGCTACACCTTC
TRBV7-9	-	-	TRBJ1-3	CASSLIRLSGNTIYF	TGTGCCAGCAGCTTAATCCGGCTCTCTGGAAACACCATATATTTT
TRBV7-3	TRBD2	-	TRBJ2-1	CASSQSGSQNEQFF	TGTGCCAGCAGCCAGAGCGGGAGTCAGAATGAGCAGTTCTTC
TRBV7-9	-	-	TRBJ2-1	CASSCDYCTGISSYNEQFF	TGTGCCAGCAGCTGTGACTACTGCACTGGTATCAGCTCCTACAATGAGCAGTTCTTC
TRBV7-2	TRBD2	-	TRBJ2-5	CASSLDGIAGVETQYF	TGTGCCAGCAGCCTAGATGGGATAGCGGGAGTTGAGACCCAGTACTTC
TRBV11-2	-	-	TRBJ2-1	CASSPVSGVKDEQFF	TGTGCCAGCAGCCCCGTTTCCGGGGTGAAGGATGAGCAGTTCTTC
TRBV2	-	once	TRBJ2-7	CASSDYDGSYEQYF	TGTGCCAGCAGTGATTATGACGGCTCCTACGAGCAGTACTTC
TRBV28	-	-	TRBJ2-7	CASSSVGGSYEQYF	TGTGCCAGCAGTTCGGTCGGAGGGTCCTACGAGCAGTACTTC
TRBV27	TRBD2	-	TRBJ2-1	CASSSLAGSSYNEQFF	TGTGCCAGCAGTTCCTTAGCGGGTAGCTCCTACAATGAGCAGTTCTTC
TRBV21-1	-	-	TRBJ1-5	CASSKALRRTGPSNQPQHF	TGTGCCAGCAGCAAAGCCCTCCGAAGGACAGGGCCGAGCAATCAGCCCCAGCATTTT
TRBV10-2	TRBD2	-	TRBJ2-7	CASLGGGEQYF	TGCGCCAGCCTCGGGGGGGGCGAGCAGTACTTC
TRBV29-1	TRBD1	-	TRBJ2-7	CSVDVTGDEQYF	TGCAGCGTCGACGTGACAGGGGACGAGCAGTACTTC
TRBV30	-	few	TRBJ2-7	CAWSVGQGYEQYF	TGTGCCTGGAGTGTAGGGCAGGGCTACGAGCAGTACTTC
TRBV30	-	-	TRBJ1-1	CASRGGTEAFF	TGTGCCTCTCGGGGGGGGACTGAAGCTTTCTTT
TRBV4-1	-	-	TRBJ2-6	CASSQSGSGANVLTF	TGCGCCAGCAGCCAATCAGGCTCTGGGGCCAACGTCCTGACTTTC
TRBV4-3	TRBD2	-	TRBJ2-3	CASSQDLAGDGDTQYF	TGCGCCAGCAGCCAAGACCTAGCGGGAGATGGAGATACGCAGTATTTT
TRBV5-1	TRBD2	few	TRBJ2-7	CASSLQRETGSYEQYF	TGCGCCAGCAGCTTGCAGCGGGAGACGGGGTCCTACGAGCAGTACTTC
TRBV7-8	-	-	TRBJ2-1	CASSLGTTSQYNEQFF	TGTGCCAGCAGCTTAGGGACAACCTCCCAATACAATGAGCAGTTCTTC
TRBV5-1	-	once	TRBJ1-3	CASSLEGGGNTIYF	TGCGCCAGCAGCTTGGAAGGGGGAGGAAACACCATATATTTT
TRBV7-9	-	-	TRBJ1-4	CASSPSNTDPWEKLFF	TGTGCCAGCAGCCCCTCCAACACGGACCCCTGGGAAAAACTGTTTTTT
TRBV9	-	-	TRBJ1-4	CASSENPGVASEKLFF	TGTGCCAGCAGCGAAAATCCGGGGGTCGCATCGGAAAAACTGTTTTTT
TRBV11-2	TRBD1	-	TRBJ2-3	CASSFRTGSTDTQYF	TGTGCCAGCAGCTTTCGGACAGGGAGCACAGATACGCAGTATTTT
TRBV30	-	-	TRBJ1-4	CAWIPTGLSGELFF	TGTGCCTGGATCCCGACAGGCCTTAGTGGAGAACTGTTTTTT
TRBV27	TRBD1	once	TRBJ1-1	CASSPGQGATEAFF	TGTGCCAGCAGTCCCGGACAGGGGGCCACTGAAGCTTTCTTT
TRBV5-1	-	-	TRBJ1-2	CASSLGAYRGYGYTF	TGCGCCAGCAGCTTGGGGGCATACCGAGGGTATGGCTACACCTTC
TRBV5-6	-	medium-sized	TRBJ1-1	CASSWVREIYTEAFF	TGTGCCAGCAGCTGGGTCCGCGAGATATACACTGAAGCTTTCTTT
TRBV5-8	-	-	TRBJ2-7	CASSFPGLSYEQYF	TGTGCCAGCAGCTTTCCGGGCTTGTCCTACGAGCAGTACTTC